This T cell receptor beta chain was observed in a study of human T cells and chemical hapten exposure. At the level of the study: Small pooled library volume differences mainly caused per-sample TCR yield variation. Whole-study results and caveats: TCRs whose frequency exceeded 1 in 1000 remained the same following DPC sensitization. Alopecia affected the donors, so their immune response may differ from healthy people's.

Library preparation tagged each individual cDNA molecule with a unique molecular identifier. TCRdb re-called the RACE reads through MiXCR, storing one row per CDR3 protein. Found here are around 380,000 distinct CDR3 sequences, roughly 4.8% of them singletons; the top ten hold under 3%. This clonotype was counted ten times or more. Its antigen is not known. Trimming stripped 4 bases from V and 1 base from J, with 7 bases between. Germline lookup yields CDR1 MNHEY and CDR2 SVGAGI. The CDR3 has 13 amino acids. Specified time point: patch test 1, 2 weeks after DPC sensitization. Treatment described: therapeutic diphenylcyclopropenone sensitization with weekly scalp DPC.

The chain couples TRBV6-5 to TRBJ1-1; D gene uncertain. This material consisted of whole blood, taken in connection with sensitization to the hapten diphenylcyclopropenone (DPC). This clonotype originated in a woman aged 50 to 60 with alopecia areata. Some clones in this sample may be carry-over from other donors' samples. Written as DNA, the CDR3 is TGTGCCAGCAGTTTCGCGGGGAACACTGAAGCTTTCTTT. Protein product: CASSFAGNTEAFF.